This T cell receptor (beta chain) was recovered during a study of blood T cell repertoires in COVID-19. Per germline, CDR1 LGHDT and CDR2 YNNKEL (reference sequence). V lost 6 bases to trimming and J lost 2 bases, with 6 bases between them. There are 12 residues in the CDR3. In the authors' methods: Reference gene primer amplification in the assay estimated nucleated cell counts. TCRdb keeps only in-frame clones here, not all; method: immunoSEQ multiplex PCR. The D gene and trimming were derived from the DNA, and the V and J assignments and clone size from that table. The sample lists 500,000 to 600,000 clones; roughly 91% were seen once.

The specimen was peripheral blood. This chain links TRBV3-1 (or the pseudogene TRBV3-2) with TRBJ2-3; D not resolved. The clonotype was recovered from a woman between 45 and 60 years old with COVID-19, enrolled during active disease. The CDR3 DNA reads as TGTGCCAGCAGTGTCTACACAGATACGCAGTATTTT. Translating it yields CASSVYTDTQYF.